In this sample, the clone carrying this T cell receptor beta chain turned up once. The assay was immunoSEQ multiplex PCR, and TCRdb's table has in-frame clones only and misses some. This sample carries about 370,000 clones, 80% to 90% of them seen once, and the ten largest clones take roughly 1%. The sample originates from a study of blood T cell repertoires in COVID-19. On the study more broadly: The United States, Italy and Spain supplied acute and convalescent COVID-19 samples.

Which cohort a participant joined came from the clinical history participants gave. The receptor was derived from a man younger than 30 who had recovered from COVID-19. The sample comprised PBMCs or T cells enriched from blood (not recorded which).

The CDR3 sequence: CASSLAGLANEQFF. CDR3 DNA sequence: TGCGCCAGCAGCTTGGCAGGACTCGCCAATGAGCAGTTCTTC. The J gene is TRBJ2-1, the V gene TRBV5-1; possible D gene TRBD2, 5 bases. CDR3 length equals 14 residues. The V gene lost 0 bases and the J gene lost 6 bases, with 10 bases spanning the gap. CDR1 is SGHRS, CDR2 YFSETQ, per germline.